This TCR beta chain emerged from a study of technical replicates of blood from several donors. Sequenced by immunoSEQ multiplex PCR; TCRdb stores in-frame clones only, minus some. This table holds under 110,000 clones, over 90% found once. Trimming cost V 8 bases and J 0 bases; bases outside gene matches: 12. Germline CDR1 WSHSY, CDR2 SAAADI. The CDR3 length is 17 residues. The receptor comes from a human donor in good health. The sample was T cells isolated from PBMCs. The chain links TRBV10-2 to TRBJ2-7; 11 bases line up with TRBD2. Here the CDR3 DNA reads TGCGCCAGCCGCCGCGTGGGGACTAGCGGTAGCTCCTACGAGCAGTACTTC. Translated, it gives CASRRVGTSGSSYEQYF.